This TCR beta chain is drawn from a study of neurological immune-mediated disorders. Study-level results: Multiple sclerosis was found to have the least TCR clonal expansion, below healthy controls, and HTLV-1-associated myelopathy the most.

With regard to this clonotype: What it binds is unknown. A read error may produce the germline difference seen at one junction end.

The sample's time point: longitudinal time-point 3. The CDR3 is made up of 13 amino acids. Per germline, CDR1 WNHNN and CDR2 SYGVQD (reference sequence). Synthesis of cDNA was accomplished via 5'RACE employing 10-nucleotide random UMIs. Each CDR3 protein is one row after TCRdb ran MiXCR on the 5' RACE reads. The data contain about 45,000 distinct CDR3 sequences, roughly 14% of them singletons. Sequenced sample: PBMCs. The receptor comes from a man aged 25 to 45 in good health. J is TRBJ1-5 and V is TRBV10-1; 9 nucleotides agree with TRBD1. CDR3 sequence: CASSGTGDQPQPF. For the CDR3, the DNA is TGCGCCAGCAGTGGGACAGGGGACCAGCCCCAGCCTTTT.